This T cell receptor (beta chain) was captured in a study of graft-versus-host responses after intestinal transplantation. At the level of the study: Tacrolimus and steroids were given for two to four years to all recipients after anti-thymocyte globulin induction. General study findings and limits: Individuals who had graft-donor T cell macrochimerism had allografts that showed high graft-versus-host to host-versus-graft clonal ratios. GvH clones occurred in recipient marrow; some first appeared in ileum or blood.

Libraries were prepared by immunoSEQ multiplex PCR; TCRdb keeps only in-frame clonotypes and omits some of them. Here the sample spans tens of thousands of clones, about 93% being singletons. A word on this clone: The antigen remains undetermined. Germline and junction disagree at one end, which may indicate a read error.

The CDR3 length is 14 residues. Per germline, CDR1 LNHDA and CDR2 SQIVND (reference sequence). The TCR originated in a human donor who received an intestinal transplant. Sequenced here: unstimulated CD8+ T cells sorted from spleen or lymph node cells, sampled before intestinal transplant. The chain joins TRBV19 to TRBJ2-7; D remains ambiguous. The CDR3 sequence is CASSIDASTYGQYF. In DNA form, the CDR3 reads TGTGCCAGTAGTATAGATGCTAGTACCTACGGGCAGTACTTC.